This TCR beta chain originates from a study of CD8+CD57+ T cells in acquired aplastic anemia. All patients picked for sequencing had shown, by flow cytometry, an expansion of CD8+CD57+ cells. A severe acquired aplastic anemia diagnosis applied to all patients. Blood came from patients not yet given any therapy. This clonotype was recorded a few times. Genomic DNA served as template for TCR beta VDJ and CDR3 profiling. TCRdb analysed the reads with MiXCR anew, one entry per CDR3 protein. The sample consists of about 40,000 distinct CDR3 sequences, about 60% of them appearing once. CDR1 and CDR2 (germline): LNHDA, SQIVND (reference sequence). V shed 5 bases and J shed 2 bases, with 10 bases lying between them. CDR3 length: 15 amino acids.

Specimen: sorted CD4+, CD8+, or CD8+CD57+ T cells (not recorded which) from PBMCs. This clonotype was sampled from a human donor with aplastic anemia. This sequence joins TRBV19 and TRBJ2-6; D might be TRBD1 (6 bases). The CDR3 nucleotides read TGTGCCAGTAGTTCCAGGGGACCTGGGGCCAACGTCCTGACTTTC. Translating it yields CASSSRGPGANVLTF.